The entry below describes one T cell receptor beta chain. This clonotype has more than one count but fewer than ten. It lacks a known antigen. No quality values exist for individual bases; no much larger clone is one base distant. The memory CD4+ T cell population was isolated based on a CD4+CD45RO+CD25- phenotype. Tregs, naive and memory CD4+ T cells from tumor, blood and ipsilateral draining lymph nodes of a handful of breast cancer patients underwent full-length TCR alpha and beta sequencing. Tumor tissue, along with lymph nodes from ipsilateral axillary dissection, was perfused with PBS, minced, and then digested using collagenase I and hyaluronidase. Ficoll density gradient centrifugation was used to isolate mononuclear cells from either lymph nodes or roughly 46 ml of peripheral blood. A purity exceeding 90% was confirmed by FACS for the sorted cell populations. The data derive from a study (dated by TCRdb to about 2015). Describing the broader study: The study set out to test whether tumor-infiltrating Tregs in breast cancer get recruited from blood Tregs or are instead converted in situ from other CD4+ T cell subsets.

Full-length TCR variable regions were amplified by 5' RACE PCR using constant-region reverse primers, and then by semi-nested PCR using Nested Universal Primer A. Using the ReliaPrep RNA Cell Miniprep System, total RNA was extracted, and the SMARTer RACE 5'/3' Kit was then used to reverse transcribe the RNA into 5'RACE-ready cDNA. Multiplex adaptors were used to barcode full-length TCR alpha and beta libraries, and the barcoded libraries were sequenced on an Illumina MiSeq. Turning to the authors' computational methods: For each of nine subset-tissue groups, sequencing data from the five patients were combined, and the groups were compared by unsupervised clustering of TCR gene usage. The Morisita-Horn index, with shared sequences weighted by their contribution to each repertoire, was used to calculate repertoire similarity. TCRdb trimmed public reads at Q25 via fastp, called clones via MiXCR and kept in-frame beta chains. Entries are consolidated by CDR3 protein sequence, retaining the most common genes and DNA. The V and J calls were not made by the authors but by TCRdb's processing. This sample has 60,000 to 65,000 distinct CDR3 sequences in its table, and less than 25% of those were observed once. In total, the top ten clones hold 2.5% to 3% of the sample.

Study-level results and caveats: The TCR alpha and beta sequences of tumor-infiltrating Tregs showed the greatest overlap with tumor naive CD4+ T cells, followed by blood naive CD4+ T cells. In terms of TCR gene usage, tumor memory CD4+ T cells clustered together with blood and lymph node memory CD4+ cells, as well as with lymph node naive CD4+ cells. The validation in the larger cohort was limited to a single TCR beta V-J rearrangement instead of whole repertoires.

Sequencing used memory CD4+ T cells sorted from a lymph node. The cell subset or site label, read with the paper, signifies: memory CD4+ T cells, CD4+CD45RO+CD25-. The TCR comes from a female donor with breast cancer.

The bases are TGTGCCAGCAGCTTAGCAGCCGGGGGCGCCGGCGGCTACACCTTC. This gives the protein CASSLAAGGAGGYTF. The chain uses TRBV7-9 and TRBJ1-2, with a weak D call of TRBD1 (6 bases match). Between the V and J ends, shortened by 0 bases and 8 bases respectively, the junction contains 16 bases. The CDR3 runs 15 amino acids, cysteine and phenylalanine included. Left in the record is the CDR3 DNA by itself, 45 bases read in frame from the first base. The CDR1 and CDR2 encoded by the germline V gene (reference sequence) are SEHNR and FQNEAQ.